Listed here are 18 T cell receptor beta chains from one sample, sequenced in a study of OX40 agonist ivuxolimab in advanced cancers. Assay: immunoSEQ multiplex PCR; the TCRdb copy retains only in-frame clones and omits some. The sample holds about 68,000 clones, about 90% seen once. Source: CD4+ or CD8+ T cells sorted from blood, taken in a trial of the OX40 agonist ivuxolimab. These TCRs come from an adult with an advanced solid tumor such as melanoma, head and neck, liver or kidney cancer.

CDR3 sequence (DNA): TGTGCCAGCAGCCGGGGACAGTTCGGGTGGGACGAGCAGTACTTC. It translates to CASSRGQFGWDEQYF. V and J are TRBV7-6 and TRBJ2-7, with TRBD1 matching over 7 bases. The CDR3 has 15 residues. Losses at the gene ends were 5 bases for V and 5 bases for J; bases not matched to a gene: 12. From germline, CDR1 is SGHVS and CDR2 FNYEAQ.

The chain joins TRBV5-4 to TRBJ2-1; the D gene is possibly TRBD1 (5 bases). Between the trimmed V and J ends, which lost 0 bases and 5 bases, there was a span of 15 bases. The CDR3 is 16 amino acids. CDR1 SGHNT and CDR2 YYREEE come from the germline V gene (reference sequence). In DNA form, the CDR3 reads TGTGCCAGCAGCTTGGAAATTACAGGTTTAGACAATGAGCAGTTCTTC. The encoded protein is CASSLEITGLDNEQFF.

The J gene is TRBJ1-2, the V gene TRBV6-5, with D unclear. CDR1 and CDR2 (germline): MNHEY, SVGAGI. Trimming cost V 1 base and J 7 bases, with 4 bases left between them. The CDR3 is 11 residues long. CDR3 amino acids: CASSYLSGYTF. The CDR3 nucleotides are TGTGCCAGCAGTTACTTGAGTGGCTACACCTTC.

The chain has TRBV19 and TRBJ2-4; D call uncertain. The CDR3 loop spans 15 amino acids. Trimming pared 3 bases from V and 5 bases from J, leaving 14 bases between. Per the germline V gene, CDR1 is LNHDA and CDR2 is SQIVND (reference sequence). Written as DNA, the CDR3 is TGTGCCAGTAGTATTGGCAGTGGTAGCCAAAACATTCAGTACTTC. Translating gives CASSIGSGSQNIQYF.

This chain uses TRBV7-9 with TRBJ2-1, with D uncertain. The CDR3 loop spans 13 amino acids. Germline V gene sequence: CDR1 SEHNR, CDR2 FQNEAQ (reference sequence). With 7 bases removed from V and 13 bases from J, the gap between germline ends came to 20 bases. This chain's CDR3 is CASNTVVTPSQFF. Written as DNA, the CDR3 is TGTGCCAGCAACACGGTAGTCACCCCATCCCAGTTCTTC.

The CDR3 region is CASSLECRCGQHSYEQYF. CDR3 nucleotides: TGTGCCAGCAGCTTAGAGTGTAGGTGTGGACAGCACTCCTACGAGCAGTACTTC. This chain links TRBV11-3 with TRBJ2-7, with a weak D call TRBD1 (6 bases). With 0 bases removed from V and 0 bases from J, the gap between germline ends came to 18 bases. The CDR3 totals 18 residues. The germline gives CDR1 SGHNT, CDR2 YENEEA.

This chain joins TRBV5-4 and TRBJ2-5; D unclear. Germline loops: CDR1 SGHNT, CDR2 YYREEE (reference sequence). V was clipped by 0 bases and J by 5 bases, with 11 bases between them. CDR3 length: 14 amino acids. The CDR3 DNA follows: TGTGCCAGCAGCTTGGAATTGAGTCTGGAGACCCAGTACTTC. It encodes CASSLELSLETQYF. Supplemented by reference TRBV5-4 and TRBJ2-5, the full variable domain reads ETGVTQSPTHLIKTRGQQVTLRCSSQSGHNTVSWYQQALGQGPQFIFQYYREEENGRGNFPPRFSGLQFPNYSSELNVNALELDDSALYLCASSLELSLETQYFGPGTRLLVL.

V is TRBV19 and J is TRBJ2-1; 7 bases match TRBD1. The germline CDR1 and CDR2 sequences are LNHDA and SQIVND (reference sequence). V gave up 0 bases and J gave up 8 bases; unmatched junction bases: 10. This CDR3 comprises 16 residues. The CDR3 region has the DNA TGTGCCAGTAGTATAGATCAACGAGGGGGCGCTTATGAGCAGTTCTTC. As protein: CASSIDQRGGAYEQFF.

V and J are TRBV7-8 and TRBJ2-1; the D gene is possibly TRBD1 (6 bases). Germline values: CDR1 SGHVS, CDR2 FQNEAQ. CDR3 length equals 16 residues. V lost 5 bases to trimming and J lost 2 bases, with 16 bases between them. CDR3 protein: CASSLRAGDTYNEQFF. As DNA, the CDR3 is TGTGCCAGCAGCCTCCGGGCAGGGGACACCTACAATGAGCAGTTCTTC.

V usage is TRBV5-1 and J usage is TRBJ2-7; TRBD1 aligns across 9 bases. Trimming took 4 bases from V and 2 from J; bases not matched to a gene: 1. Germline loops: CDR1 SGHRS, CDR2 YFSETQ. The CDR3 has 13 residues. The CDR3 DNA follows: TGCGCCAGCAGCAGGACAGGGGCCTACGAGCAGTACTTC. Its translation is CASSRTGAYEQYF.

This clone has only one observation. The chain joins TRBV4-2 to TRBJ1-5; no firm D call. Germline CDR1 LGHNA, CDR2 YNFKEQ. The V end was cut by 0 bases, the J end by 3 bases, with 12 bases between. The CDR3 totals 16 residues. CDR3 in amino acids: CASSQDSAGSNQPQHF. CDR3 sequence (DNA): TGTGCCAGCAGCCAAGATTCGGCAGGTTCCAATCAGCCCCAGCATTTT.

The chain links TRBV4-2 to TRBJ2-3; 8 bases fit TRBD2. V shed 2 bases, J shed 3 bases, and the junction held 7 bases outside the gene matches. CDR1 and CDR2 from the germline V gene are LGHNA and YNFKEQ. The CDR3 covers 16 residues. The CDR3 sequence is CASSQRSAGGTDTQYF. The CDR3 DNA follows: TGTGCCAGCAGCCAAAGGTCGGCGGGAGGAACAGATACGCAGTATTTT.

This chain connects TRBV11-2 to TRBJ2-7, with D tentatively TRBD2 (6 bases). CDR3 length: 16 residues. Germline-derived CDR1 and CDR2 are SGHAT and FQNNGV. Deletions cut 1 base from V and 2 bases from J, with 15 bases between. This CDR3 reads CASSLVPGRWTYEQYF. DNA of the CDR3: TGTGCCAGCAGCTTAGTCCCAGGGAGGTGGACCTACGAGCAGTACTTC. The full variable domain, rest sourced from reference TRBV11-2 and TRBJ2-7, is EAGVAQSPRYKIIEKRQSVAFWCNPISGHATLYWYQQILGQGPKLLIQFQNNGVVDDSQLPKDRFSAERLKGVDSTLKIQPAKLEDSAVYLCASSLVPGRWTYEQYFGPGTRLTVT.

V gene TRBV28 combines with J gene TRBJ1-3; perhaps TRBD1 as D (6 bases). The CDR3 sequence is 16 residues long. The germline gives CDR1 MDHEN, CDR2 SYDVKM. V was trimmed by 3 bases and J by 3 bases, leaving 15 bases between them. The CDR3 coding sequence is TGTGCCAGCAGTTTTGGGGGGCTGGAGTATGGAAACACCATATATTTT. Residues: CASSFGGLEYGNTIYF.

The chain combines TRBV5-5 with TRBJ2-3; TRBD2 matches 7 bases. Germline CDR1 is SGHKS and CDR2 is YYEKEE (reference sequence). CDR3 length equals 13 residues. V was clipped by 2 bases and J by 6 bases; unmatched bases: 3. The CDR3 loop is CASSFGGGDTQYF. In DNA form, the CDR3 reads TGTGCCAGCAGCTTCGGGGGAGGGGATACGCAGTATTTT.

This chain connects TRBV19 to TRBJ2-3; D not resolved. V lost 2 bases and J 3 bases, leaving 6 bases between the germline ends. Germline V gives CDR1 LNHDA, CDR2 SQIVND (reference sequence). The CDR3 loop spans 13 amino acids. The CDR3 DNA reads TGTGCCAGTAGTATATCGGGTACAGATACGCAGTATTTT. It translates to CASSISGTDTQYF.

This sequence joins TRBV2 and TRBJ2-3, with 8 bases that match TRBD1. Germline CDR1 and CDR2: SNHLY and FYNNEI. Trimming removed 1 base from V and 5 bases from J; junction bases left unmatched: 5. The CDR3 consists of 15 residues. The CDR3 sequence is CASSEGGQGVDTQYF. The CDR3 nucleotides are TGTGCCAGCAGTGAAGGCGGACAGGGTGTAGATACGCAGTATTTT.

This clone appeared once. The V gene is TRBV5-8, the J gene TRBJ2-3; D may be TRBD2 (5 bases). V was shortened by 1 base and J by 3 bases, with 9 bases between the two germline ends. Germline CDR1 and CDR2: SGHTS and YDEGEE. The CDR3 has 14 amino acids. This CDR3 reads CASSLKWETDTQYF. The CDR3 DNA is TGTGCCAGCAGCTTGAAGTGGGAGACAGATACGCAGTATTTT.